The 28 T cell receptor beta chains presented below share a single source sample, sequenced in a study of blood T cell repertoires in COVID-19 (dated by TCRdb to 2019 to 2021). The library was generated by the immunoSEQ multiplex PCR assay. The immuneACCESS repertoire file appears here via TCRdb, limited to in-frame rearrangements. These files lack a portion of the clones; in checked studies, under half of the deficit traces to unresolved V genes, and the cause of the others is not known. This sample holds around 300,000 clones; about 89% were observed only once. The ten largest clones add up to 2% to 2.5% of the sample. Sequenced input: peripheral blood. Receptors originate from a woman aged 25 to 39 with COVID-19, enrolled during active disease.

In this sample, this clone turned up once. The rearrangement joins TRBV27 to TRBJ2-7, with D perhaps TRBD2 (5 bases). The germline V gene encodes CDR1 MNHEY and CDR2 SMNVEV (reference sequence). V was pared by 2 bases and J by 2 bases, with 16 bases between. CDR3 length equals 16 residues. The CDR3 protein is CASSLRVGLTPYEQYF. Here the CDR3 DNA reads TGTGCCAGCAGTTTACGGGTCGGACTTACCCCCTACGAGCAGTACTTC.

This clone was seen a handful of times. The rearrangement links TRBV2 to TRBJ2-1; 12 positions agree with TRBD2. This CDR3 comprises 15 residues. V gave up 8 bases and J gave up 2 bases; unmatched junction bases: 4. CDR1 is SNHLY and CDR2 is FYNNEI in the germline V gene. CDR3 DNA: TGTGCCAGCCGGGGACTAGCGGGCGCCTACAATGAGCAGTTCTTC. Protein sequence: CASRGLAGAYNEQFF.

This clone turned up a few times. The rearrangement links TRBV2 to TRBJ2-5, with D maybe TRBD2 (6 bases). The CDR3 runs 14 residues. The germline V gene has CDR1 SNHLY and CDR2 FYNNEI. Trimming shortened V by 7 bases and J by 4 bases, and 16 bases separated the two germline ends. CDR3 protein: CASTERRAGETQYF. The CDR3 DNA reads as TGTGCCAGCACCGAAAGGAGGGCGGGAGAGACCCAGTACTTC.

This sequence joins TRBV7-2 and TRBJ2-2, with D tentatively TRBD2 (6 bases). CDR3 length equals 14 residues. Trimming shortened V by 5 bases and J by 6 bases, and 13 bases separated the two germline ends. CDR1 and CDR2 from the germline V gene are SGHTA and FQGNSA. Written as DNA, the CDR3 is TGTGCCAGCAGCCCCCGACTAGAGTCCGGGGAGCTGTTTTTT. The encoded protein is CASSPRLESGELFF.

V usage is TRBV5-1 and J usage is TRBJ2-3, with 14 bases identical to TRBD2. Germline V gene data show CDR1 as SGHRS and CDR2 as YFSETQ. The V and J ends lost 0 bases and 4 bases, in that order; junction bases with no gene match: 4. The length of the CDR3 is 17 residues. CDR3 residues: CASSLAGTSGSADTQYF. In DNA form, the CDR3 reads TGCGCCAGCAGCTTGGCCGGGACTAGCGGGAGTGCAGATACGCAGTATTTT.

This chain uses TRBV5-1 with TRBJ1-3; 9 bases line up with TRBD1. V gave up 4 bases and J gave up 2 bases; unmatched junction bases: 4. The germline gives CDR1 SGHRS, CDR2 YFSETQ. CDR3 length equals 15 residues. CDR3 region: CASSGDRVTGNTIYF. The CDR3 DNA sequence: TGCGCCAGCAGCGGGGACAGGGTCACTGGAAACACCATATATTTT.

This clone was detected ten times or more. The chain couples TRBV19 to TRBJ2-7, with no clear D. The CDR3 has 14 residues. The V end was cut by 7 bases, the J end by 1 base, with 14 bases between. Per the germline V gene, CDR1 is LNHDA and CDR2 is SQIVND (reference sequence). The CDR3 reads CASTETPYSYEQYF. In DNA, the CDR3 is TGTGCCAGTACCGAGACACCTTATTCCTACGAGCAGTACTTC.

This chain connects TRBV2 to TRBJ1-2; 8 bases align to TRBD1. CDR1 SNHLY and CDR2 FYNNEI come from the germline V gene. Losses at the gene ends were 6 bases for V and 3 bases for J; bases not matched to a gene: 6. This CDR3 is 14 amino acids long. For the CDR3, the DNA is TGTGCCAGCAGAGCCGACAGGGGACACTATGGCTACACCTTC. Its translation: CASRADRGHYGYTF.

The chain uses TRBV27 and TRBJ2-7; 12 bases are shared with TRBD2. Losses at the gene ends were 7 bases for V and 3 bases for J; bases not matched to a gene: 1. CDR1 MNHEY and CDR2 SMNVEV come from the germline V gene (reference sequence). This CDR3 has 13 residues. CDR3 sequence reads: CASKTSGSYEQYF. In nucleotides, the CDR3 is TGTGCCAGCAAGACTAGCGGGAGCTACGAGCAGTACTTC.

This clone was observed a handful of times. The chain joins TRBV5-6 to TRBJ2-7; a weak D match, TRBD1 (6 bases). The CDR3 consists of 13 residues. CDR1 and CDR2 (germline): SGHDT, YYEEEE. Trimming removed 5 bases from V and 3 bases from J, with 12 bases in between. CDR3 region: CASSWGPLYEQYF. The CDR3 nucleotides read TGTGCCAGCAGTTGGGGGCCGCTCTACGAGCAGTACTTC.

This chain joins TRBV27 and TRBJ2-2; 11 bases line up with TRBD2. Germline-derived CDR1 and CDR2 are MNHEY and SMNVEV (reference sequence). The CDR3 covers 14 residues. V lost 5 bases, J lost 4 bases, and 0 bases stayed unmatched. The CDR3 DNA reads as TGTGCCAGCAGTCTAGCGGGAGGCACCGGGGAGCTGTTTTTT. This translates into CASSLAGGTGELFF.

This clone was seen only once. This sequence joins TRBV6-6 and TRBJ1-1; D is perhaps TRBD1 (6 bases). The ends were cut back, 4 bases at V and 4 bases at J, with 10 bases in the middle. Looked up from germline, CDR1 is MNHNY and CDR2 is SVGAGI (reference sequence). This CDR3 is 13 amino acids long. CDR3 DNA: TGTGCCAGCAGTTTACAGGGTTTCACTGAAGCTTTCTTT. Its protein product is CASSLQGFTEAFF.

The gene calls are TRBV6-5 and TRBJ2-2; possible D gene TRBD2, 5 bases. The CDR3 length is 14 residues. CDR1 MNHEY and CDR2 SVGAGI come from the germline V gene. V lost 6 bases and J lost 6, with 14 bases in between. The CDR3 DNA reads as TGTGCCAGCAGGGCCGGGCCGAGGGCCGGGGAGCTGTTTTTT. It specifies CASRAGPRAGELFF.

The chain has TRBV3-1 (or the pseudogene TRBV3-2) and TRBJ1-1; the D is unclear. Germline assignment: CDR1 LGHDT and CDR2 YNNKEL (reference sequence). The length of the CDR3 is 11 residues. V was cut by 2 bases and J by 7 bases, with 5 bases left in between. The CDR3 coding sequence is TGTGCCAGCAGCCAACGGGGTGAAGCTTTCTTT. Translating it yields CASSQRGEAFF.

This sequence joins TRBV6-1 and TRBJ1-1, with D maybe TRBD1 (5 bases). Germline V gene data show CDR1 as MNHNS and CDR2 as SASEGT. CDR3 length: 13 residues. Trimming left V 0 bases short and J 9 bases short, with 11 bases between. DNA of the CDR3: TGTGCCAGCAGTGAAGCTCAGGCAGGGCAAGCTTTCTTT. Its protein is CASSEAQAGQAFF.

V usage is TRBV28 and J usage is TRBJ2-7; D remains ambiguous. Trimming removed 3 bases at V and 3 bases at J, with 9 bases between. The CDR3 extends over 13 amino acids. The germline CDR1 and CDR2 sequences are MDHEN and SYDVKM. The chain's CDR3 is CASSFDLGYEQYF. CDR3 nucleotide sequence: TGTGCCAGCAGTTTTGATCTAGGCTACGAGCAGTACTTC. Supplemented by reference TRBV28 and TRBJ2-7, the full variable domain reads DVKVTQSSRYLVKRTGEKVFLECVQDMDHENMFWYRQDPGLGLRLIYFSYDVKMKEKGDIPEGYSVSREKKERFSLILESASTNQTSMYLCASSFDLGYEQYFGPGTRLTVT.

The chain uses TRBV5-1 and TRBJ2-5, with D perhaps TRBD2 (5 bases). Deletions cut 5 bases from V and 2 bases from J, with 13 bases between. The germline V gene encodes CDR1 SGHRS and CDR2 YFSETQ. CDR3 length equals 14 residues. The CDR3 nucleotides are TGCGCCAGCAGTCCCCCAGCGGAACAAGAGACCCAGTACTTC. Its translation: CASSPPAEQETQYF.

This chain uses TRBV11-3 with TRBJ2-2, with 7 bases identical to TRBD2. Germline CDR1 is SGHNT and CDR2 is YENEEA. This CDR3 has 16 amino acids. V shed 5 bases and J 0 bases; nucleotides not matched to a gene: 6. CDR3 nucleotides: TGTGCCAGCAGCCCCGGGGACTACCCGAACACCGGGGAGCTGTTTTTT. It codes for CASSPGDYPNTGELFF.

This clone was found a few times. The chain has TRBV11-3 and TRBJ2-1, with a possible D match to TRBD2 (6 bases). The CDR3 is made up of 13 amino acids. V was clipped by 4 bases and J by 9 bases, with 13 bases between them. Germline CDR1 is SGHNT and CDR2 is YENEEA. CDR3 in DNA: TGTGCCAGCAGCTCCCTGATGGGGGGTGAGCAGTTCTTC. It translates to CASSSLMGGEQFF. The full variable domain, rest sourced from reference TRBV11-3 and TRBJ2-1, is EAGVVQSPRYKIIEKKQPVAFWCNPISGHNTLYWYLQNLGQGPELLIRYENEEAVDDSQLPKDRFSAERLKGVDSTLKIQPAELGDSAVYLCASSSLMGGEQFFGPGTRLTVL.

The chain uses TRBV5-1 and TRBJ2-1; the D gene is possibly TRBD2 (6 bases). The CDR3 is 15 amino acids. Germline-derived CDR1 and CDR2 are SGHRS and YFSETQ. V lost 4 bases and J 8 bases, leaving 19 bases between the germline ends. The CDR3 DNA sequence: TGCGCCAGCAGCCCCAGTGCGCGGGATGTAGATGAGCAGTTCTTC. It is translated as CASSPSARDVDEQFF.

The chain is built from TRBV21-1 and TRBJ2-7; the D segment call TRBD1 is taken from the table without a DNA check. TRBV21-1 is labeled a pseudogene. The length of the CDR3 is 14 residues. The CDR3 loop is CASSKGHRGYEQYF. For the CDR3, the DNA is TGTGCCAGCAGCAAAGGCCACAGGGGCTACGAGCAGTACTTC.

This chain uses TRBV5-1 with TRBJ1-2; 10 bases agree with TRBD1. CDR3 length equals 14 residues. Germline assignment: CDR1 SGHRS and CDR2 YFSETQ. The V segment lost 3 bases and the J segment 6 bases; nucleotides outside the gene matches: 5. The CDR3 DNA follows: TGCGCCAGCAGCTCCGAGACAGGGGGCAATGGCTACACCTTC. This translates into CASSSETGGNGYTF. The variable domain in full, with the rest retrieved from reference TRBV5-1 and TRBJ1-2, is KAGVTQTPRYLIKTRGQQVTLSCSPISGHRSVSWYQQTPGQGLQFLFEYFSETQRNKGNFPGRFSGRQFSNSRSEMNVSTLELGDSALYLCASSSETGGNGYTFGSGTRLTVV.

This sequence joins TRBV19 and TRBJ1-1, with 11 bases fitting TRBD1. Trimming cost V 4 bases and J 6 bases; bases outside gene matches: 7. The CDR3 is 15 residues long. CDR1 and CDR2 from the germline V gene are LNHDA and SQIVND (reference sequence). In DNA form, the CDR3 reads TGTGCCAGTAGTAGCGGACAGGGGGCGATAGCTGAAGCTTTCTTT. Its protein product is CASSSGQGAIAEAFF.

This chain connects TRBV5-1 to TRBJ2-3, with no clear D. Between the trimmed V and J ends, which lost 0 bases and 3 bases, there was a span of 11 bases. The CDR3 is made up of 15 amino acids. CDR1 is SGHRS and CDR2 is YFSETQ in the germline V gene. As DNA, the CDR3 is TGCGCCAGCAGCTTGGGTAGTATTTCTACAGATACGCAGTATTTT. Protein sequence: CASSLGSISTDTQYF.

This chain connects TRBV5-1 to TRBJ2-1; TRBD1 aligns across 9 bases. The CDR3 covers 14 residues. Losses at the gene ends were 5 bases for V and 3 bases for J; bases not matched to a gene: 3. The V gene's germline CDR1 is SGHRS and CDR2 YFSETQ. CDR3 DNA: TGCGCCAGCAGAGGACAGGGGATCTACAATGAGCAGTTCTTC. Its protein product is CASRGQGIYNEQFF.

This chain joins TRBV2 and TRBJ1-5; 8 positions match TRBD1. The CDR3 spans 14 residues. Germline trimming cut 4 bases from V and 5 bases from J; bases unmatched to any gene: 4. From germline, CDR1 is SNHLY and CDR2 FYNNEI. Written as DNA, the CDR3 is TGTGCCAGCAGTGTGGACAGGGTGGATCAGCCCCAGCATTTT. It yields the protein CASSVDRVDQPQHF.

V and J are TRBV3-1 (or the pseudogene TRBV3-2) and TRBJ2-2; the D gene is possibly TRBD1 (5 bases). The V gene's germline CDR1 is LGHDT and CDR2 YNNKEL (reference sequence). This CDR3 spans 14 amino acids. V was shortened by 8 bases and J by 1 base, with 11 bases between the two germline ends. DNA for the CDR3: TGTGCCAGCCGACCGCAGGGGAACACCGGGGAGCTGTTTTTT. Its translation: CASRPQGNTGELFF.

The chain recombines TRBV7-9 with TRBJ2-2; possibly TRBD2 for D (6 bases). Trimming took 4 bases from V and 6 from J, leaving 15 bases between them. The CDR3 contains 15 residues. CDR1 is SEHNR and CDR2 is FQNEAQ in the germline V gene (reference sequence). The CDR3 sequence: CASSSRLAAPGELFF. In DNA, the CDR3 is TGTGCCAGCAGCTCCCGTTTAGCGGCTCCCGGGGAGCTGTTTTTT. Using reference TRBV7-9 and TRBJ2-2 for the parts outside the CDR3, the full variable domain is DTGVSQNPRHKITKRGQNVTFRCDPISEHNRLYWYRQTLGQGPEFLTYFQNEAQLEKSRLLSDRFSAERPKGSFSTLEIQRTEQGDSAMYLCASSSRLAAPGELFFGEGSRLTVL.